This record concerns one T cell receptor (beta chain) sequence. Patients of the Seattle cohort, enrolled during active infection, were followed longitudinally. This sample was included in a study of blood T cell repertoires in COVID-19. Study-level background: Researchers got acute and convalescent COVID-19 samples from the United States, Italy and Spain. From T cells, B-cell-depleted T cells, or PBMCs came the material, which was cDNA or gDNA.

Study processing details: Estimation of nucleated cell counts was performed using reference gene primer amplification. Some clones are missing from TCRdb's copy, which holds only in-frame ones; the method was immunoSEQ multiplex PCR. That table furnishes V, J and clone size, whereas the DNA furnished D and trimming. The repertoire holds about 76,000 clones, with around 84% as singletons. The ends were cut back, 5 bases at V and 7 bases at J, with 17 bases in the middle. This CDR3 region has 14 residues. Germline-derived CDR1 and CDR2 are MRHNA and SNTAGT. The TCR sequence derives from a man aged 55 to 69 with COVID-19, enrolled during active disease. Sequenced material: peripheral blood. This rearrangement joins TRBV6-4 to TRBJ1-2; TRBD1 is a possible D gene (6 bases). CDR3 amino acids: CASSPTTGSGGYTF. DNA for the CDR3: TGTGCCAGCAGTCCTACTACAGGGAGTGGTGGCTACACCTTC.